This TCR beta chain comes out of a study of identical twins. The table lists this clonotype with a few counts. Donors uniformly comprised healthy Caucasians. TCRdb recomputed calls from the 5' RACE reads with MiXCR, one row per CDR3 protein. This table holds 550,000 to 700,000 distinct CDR3 sequences, around 21% found once. The sample was also linked to a second study, of T cells expressing NK-cell markers. That work contributes: Of CD8+ T cells, roughly 1.0-8% belonged to dominant NKG2C+ clonotypes in roughly 6 donors. The CD3+CD56-NKG2C+ fraction of a handful of donors was likewise dominated by these clonotypes.

The clonotype originates from a woman aged 18-35 years in good health. Material: PBMCs.

DNA of the CDR3: TGCAGTGCTAGAGATTGGGGGGGAGTAAGTAATGAGCAGTTCTTC. It specifies CSARDWGGVSNEQFF. V usage is TRBV20-1 and J usage is TRBJ2-1; TRBD2 matches 7 bases. Unmatched junction bases numbered 9, after V lost 0 bases and J lost 7 bases. This CDR3 contains 15 residues. The germline V gene encodes CDR1 DFQATT and CDR2 SNEGSKA (reference sequence).